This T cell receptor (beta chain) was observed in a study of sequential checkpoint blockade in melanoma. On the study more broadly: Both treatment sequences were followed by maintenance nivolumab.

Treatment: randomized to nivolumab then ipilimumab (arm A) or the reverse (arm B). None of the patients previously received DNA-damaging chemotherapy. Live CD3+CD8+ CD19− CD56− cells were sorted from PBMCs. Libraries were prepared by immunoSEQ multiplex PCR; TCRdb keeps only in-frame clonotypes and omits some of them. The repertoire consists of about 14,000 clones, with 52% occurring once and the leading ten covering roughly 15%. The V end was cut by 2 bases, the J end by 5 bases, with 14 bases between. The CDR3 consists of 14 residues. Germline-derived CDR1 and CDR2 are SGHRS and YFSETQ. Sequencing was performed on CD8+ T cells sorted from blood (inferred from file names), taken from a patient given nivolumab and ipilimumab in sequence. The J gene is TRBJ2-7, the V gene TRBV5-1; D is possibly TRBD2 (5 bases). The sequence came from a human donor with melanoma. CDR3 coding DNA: TGCGCCAGCAGCTTCTTCGCGGGCACAGACGAGCAGTACTTC. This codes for CASSFFAGTDEQYF.